The 12 T cell receptor beta chains listed next were all sequenced from one sample in a study of T cell clonality in common variable immunodeficiency. For these TCRs, the target antigens are not known. Generated by immunoSEQ multiplex PCR, the TCRdb table keeps only in-frame clones and is missing some. Recorded here are around 24,000 clones, with no singletons, and the ten leading clones hold 3.5% to 4.5%. Study-wide points: In common variable immunodeficiency, TCR beta chains reportedly carried fewer deletions and N-nucleotide insertions.

The sequenced material came from peripheral blood mononuclear cells. These receptors were obtained from a human donor with common variable immunodeficiency.

This clone was seen only a few times. The read comes to an end 3 residues before the CDR3 does, leaving the germline J gene to fill in the end. The genes are TRBV18 and TRBJ2-7, with TRBD2 matching 11 bases. J lost 2 bases, V lost 6 bases, and 3 bases had no gene match. Germline V gives CDR1 KGHSH, CDR2 LQKENI. CDR3 size: 14 residues. The CDR3 region is CASSGTSGPYEQYF. CDR3 bases read: TGTGCCAGCTCCGGGACTAGCGGACCCTACGAG.

Turning to this clone: The read finishes 3 residues shy of the CDR3 end, and the germline J gene is used to complete it. The rearrangement links TRBV7-2 to TRBJ2-7; D uncertain. The CDR3 runs to 14 residues. Trimming left V 2 bases short and J 3 bases short, with 11 bases between. CDR1 is SGHTA and CDR2 is FQGNSA in the germline V gene. Partial CDR3 DNA: TGTGCCAGCAGCTTAACGTTGCTATACTACGAG. Its protein product is CASSLTLLYYE. The CDR3 as a whole reads CASSLTLLYYEQYF.

Many counts were recorded for this clone. The read ends 3 residues shy of where the CDR3 ends; the end is completed using the germline J gene. The rearrangement joins TRBV20-1 to TRBJ2-1, with 7 bases that match TRBD1. CDR3 length: 14 amino acids. CDR1 is DFQATT and CDR2 is SNEGSKA in the germline V gene (reference sequence). The J segment lost 1 base and the V segment lost 3 bases, leaving 3 bases of the junction unmatched. The CDR3 DNA, read in part, is TGCAGTGCTAGTGCAGGGGGATCCTACAATGAG. Encoded protein: CSASAGGSYNE. The full-length CDR3 reads as CSASAGGSYNEQFF.

In its sample, this clone was seen a few times. The CDR3 DNA, read in part, is TGTGCCAGCAGTGCGCCGGGACAGGGGGCGTACGAG. As protein: CASSAPGQGAYE. The whole CDR3 region reads CASSAPGQGAYEQYF. The rearrangement links TRBV6-1 to TRBJ2-7; TRBD1 agrees at 12 bases. The CDR3 end falls 3 residues outside the read, so it is completed with the germline J gene. This CDR3 has 15 amino acids. Germline V lookup: CDR1 MNHNS, CDR2 SASEGT. J lost 4 bases, V lost 4 bases, and 5 bases had no gene match.

By share of the sample, this clone is medium-sized. The read halts 3 residues ahead of the CDR3 end, with the missing end drawn from the germline J gene. V is TRBV20-1 and J is TRBJ2-3; possible D gene TRBD2, 5 bases. There are 13 residues in the CDR3. Deletions cut 5 bases from V and 0 bases from J, with 9 bases between. CDR1 is DFQATT and CDR2 is SNEGSKA in the germline V gene (reference sequence). The CDR3 is CSARGSSTDTQYF. Incomplete CDR3 DNA: TGCAGTGCTCGGGGATCTAGCACAGATACG.

This clone showed up just a few times. The read comes to an end 3 residues before the CDR3 does, leaving the germline J gene to fill in the end. This rearrangement joins TRBV5-1 to TRBJ2-7; a weak D match, TRBD2 (5 bases). The V gene's germline CDR1 is SGHRS and CDR2 YFSETQ. This CDR3 comprises 14 residues. Trimming shortened V by 4 bases and J by 2 bases, and 13 bases separated the two germline ends. Here the CDR3 reads CASSPGVVTYEQYF. The CDR3 bases that were read are TGCGCCAGCAGCCCCGGGGTGGTTACCTACGAG.

This clone came up many times. Incomplete CDR3 DNA: TGTGCCAGCAGCCGAGGGACAGTTGATACG. This gives the protein CASSRGTVDT. In full, the CDR3 reads CASSRGTVDTQYF. The rearrangement joins TRBV14 to TRBJ2-3, with 7 bases fitting TRBD1. Read coverage stops 3 residues before the CDR3 terminus; the germline J gene supplies the remainder. The CDR3 has 13 amino acids. CDR1 SGHDN and CDR2 FVKESK come from the germline V gene. With V trimmed by 4 bases and J by 6 bases, 4 bases remained unmatched.

In this sample, this clone turned up many times. The read stops 3 residues short of the end of the CDR3; the missing end is completed from the germline J gene. The genes are TRBV30 and TRBJ2-6; TRBD1 is a possible D gene (5 bases). The CDR3 is 14 amino acids. CDR1 is GTSNPN, CDR2 SVGIG, per germline (reference sequence). The V end was cut by 8 bases, the J end by 4 bases, with 15 bases between. CDR3 sequence reads: CARSPGPGANVLTF. The DNA read from the CDR3 is TGTGCCCGATCTCCAGGGCCCGGGGCCAACGTC.

This clone came up a few times. The read halts 3 residues ahead of the CDR3 end, with the missing end drawn from the germline J gene. This chain links TRBV18 with TRBJ1-5, with 7 bases that match TRBD1. Germline V gene sequence: CDR1 KGHSH, CDR2 LQKENI. J gave up 6 bases and V 4 bases, and 3 bases lay outside the gene matches. The CDR3 is 13 residues long. CDR3 in amino acids: CASSLDRSQPQHF. CDR3 DNA, as far as it was read: TGTGCCAGCTCACTGGACAGGTCTCAGCCC.

Ten or more counts support this clone. The CDR3 extends 3 residues past the end of the read, so its final part is completed from the germline J gene. The chain has TRBV19 and TRBJ2-1; the D gene is possibly TRBD2 (6 bases). Trimming removed 0 bases from V and 7 bases from J, with 16 bases in between. There are 16 residues in the CDR3. Germline V lookup: CDR1 LNHDA, CDR2 SQIVND (reference sequence). CDR3 DNA, as far as it was read: TGTGCCAGTAGTATAGAGACTAGGCCCTCTTGGAATGAG. It specifies CASSIETRPSWNE. The whole CDR3 reads CASSIETRPSWNEQFF.

As concerns this clone: Read sequence stops 3 residues before the CDR3 end, and the germline J gene provides the missing end. The chain joins TRBV19 to TRBJ2-3, with 7 bases matching TRBD1. In germline, CDR1 is LNHDA, CDR2 SQIVND (reference sequence). The CDR3 has 14 amino acids. V gave up 6 bases and J gave up 7 bases; unmatched junction bases: 10. CDR3 sequence: CASREDRVGNTQYF. Incomplete CDR3 DNA: TGTGCCAGTAGAGAAGACAGGGTTGGAAATACG.

This clone is termed medium-sized (0.01 to 0.1%). The observed sequence ends 3 residues before the CDR3 terminus, with the missing tail filled in from the germline J gene. The genes are TRBV5-1 and TRBJ1-1; tentative D call: TRBD1 (6 bases). Germline loops: CDR1 SGHRS, CDR2 YFSETQ. The CDR3 sequence is 13 residues long. V lost 4 bases and J 2 bases, leaving 9 bases between the germline ends. Partial CDR3 DNA: TGCGCCAGCAGCCTACAGGGTAACACTGAA. Translated: CASSLQGNTE. The complete CDR3 sequence is CASSLQGNTEAFF.